The 13 T cell receptor beta chains given below trace back to one sample, sequenced in a study of Tregs in tolerant kidney transplant recipients. Using immunoSEQ multiplex PCR, the repertoire was profiled, and TCRdb retains in-frame clones only, with some absent. In total, the table holds tens of thousands of clones. Related graft donors supplied nonmyeloablative bone marrow transplants, and mixed chimerism was transient. The specimen was CD4+ T cells from blood (PBMCs), collected 24 months after the transplant. The receptor source for this set is a human patient who received a combined kidney and bone marrow transplant. The graft donor may have contributed some T cells.

Details on this clone: Coverage ceases 3 residues before the CDR3 finishes, and the germline J gene fills in the end. V gene TRBV5-1 combines with J gene TRBJ2-5; no definite D call. Trimming removed 2 bases at V and 7 bases at J, with 6 bases between. The CDR3 extends over 11 amino acids. CDR1 SGHRS and CDR2 YFSETQ come from the germline V gene. CDR3 sequence reads: CASSFSGTQYF. The part of the CDR3 DNA that was read is TGCGCCAGCAGCTTTTCGGGGACC.

Details on this clone: The read ends 3 residues before the CDR3 terminus; that terminus is restored from the germline J gene. The chain has TRBV2 and TRBJ1-4; 7 bases are a match to TRBD1. This CDR3 contains 14 residues. V dropped 8 bases and J dropped 8; count of bases not matched to a gene: 11. Germline assignment: CDR1 SNHLY and CDR2 FYNNEI. CDR3 in amino acids: CASGSSQGWEKLFF. The CDR3 bases that were read are TGTGCCAGCGGGTCATCACAGGGGTGGGAAAAA. Together with reference TRBV2 and TRBJ1-4, the CDR3 gives the full variable domain: EPEVTQTPSHQVTQMGQEVILRCVPISNHLYFYWYRQILGQKVEFLVSFYNNEISEKSEIFDDQFSVERPDGSNFTLKIRSTKLEDSAMYFCASGSSQGWEKLFFGSGTQLSVL.

Comment on this clone: The sequenced fragment ends 3 residues before the CDR3 boundary, so the rest is inferred from the germline J gene. V usage is TRBV5-1 and J usage is TRBJ2-7; D is perhaps TRBD2 (6 bases). Germline V gene data show CDR1 as SGHRS and CDR2 as YFSETQ. The ends were cut back, 3 bases at V and 0 bases at J, with 16 bases in the middle. The CDR3 has 16 amino acids. CDR3 DNA, as far as it was read: TGCGCCAGCAGCTGGGGGACTTTGGGGAGCTCCTACGAG. This sequence encodes CASSWGTLGSSYE. The entire CDR3 sequence reads CASSWGTLGSSYEQYF.

About this clone itself: The read falls 3 residues short of the CDR3 end, and the missing part is taken from the germline J gene. J is TRBJ2-1 and V is TRBV20-1, with 9 bases aligning to TRBD2. This CDR3 is 14 amino acids long. Germline CDR1 DFQATT, CDR2 SNEGSKA (reference sequence). J was trimmed by 5 bases and V by 5 bases; bases with no gene match: 7. The sequenced CDR3 bases are TGCAGTGCTCCGAAAGCGGGAGGAAACAATGAG. Amino acids: CSAPKAGGNNE. The whole CDR3 protein is CSAPKAGGNNEQFF.

Turning to this clone: The missing CDR3 end, 3 residues past where the read stops, is filled in from the germline J gene. V is TRBV2 and J is TRBJ2-5; perhaps TRBD1 as D (6 bases). The CDR3 is 12 residues long. In germline, CDR1 is SNHLY, CDR2 FYNNEI. The chain's CDR3 is CASGTTGITQYF. The sequenced CDR3 bases are TGTGCCAGTGGGACGACAGGTATAACC.

In the case of this clone: Read data end 3 residues before the CDR3 end; the end is taken from the germline J gene. The gene calls are TRBV20-1 and TRBJ2-7, with 8 positions matching TRBD2. Trimming took 3 bases from V and 0 from J; bases not matched to a gene: 10. Germline loops: CDR1 DFQATT, CDR2 SNEGSKA (reference sequence). This CDR3 contains 16 residues. The CDR3 loop is CSARLLSGTSSYEQYF. The sequenced CDR3 bases are TGCAGTGCTAGGCTCCTTAGCGGGACGAGCTCCTACGAG.

Remarks on this clone: The read terminates 3 residues before the CDR3 end, so the remaining end is supplied by the germline J gene. V and J are TRBV10-3 and TRBJ2-3; D might be TRBD1 (6 bases). This CDR3 is built from 14 residues. The germline CDR1 and CDR2 sequences are ENHRY and SYGVKD. With 5 bases removed from V and 2 bases from J, the gap between germline ends came to 11 bases. The part of the CDR3 DNA that was read is TGTGCCATCAGTTCCAGGGACATCACAGATACG. Translated, it gives CAISSRDITDT. The CDR3 as a whole reads CAISSRDITDTQYF.

In the case of this clone: The CDR3 goes on 3 residues after the read ends, and that part is filled in from the germline J gene. This chain connects TRBV5-6 to TRBJ1-1, with D tentatively TRBD1 (6 bases). The V gene's germline CDR1 is SGHDT and CDR2 YYEEEE. This CDR3 comprises 14 residues. V was shortened by 4 bases and J by 2 bases, with 12 bases between the two germline ends. The DNA read from the CDR3 is TGTGCCAGCAGCATATGGACAGACAACACTGAA. This gives the protein CASSIWTDNTE. The CDR3 as a whole reads CASSIWTDNTEAFF.

For this clone: The CDR3 end falls 3 residues outside the read, so it is completed with the germline J gene. The V and J genes are TRBV19 and TRBJ2-1, with D possibly matching TRBD1 (6 bases). This CDR3 has 15 amino acids. Germline V CDR1 and CDR2: LNHDA, SQIVND (reference sequence). Trimming took 1 base from V and 0 from J, leaving 7 bases between them. The CDR3 DNA, read in part, is TGTGCCAGTAGTATAGTACAGGGCTCCTACAATGAG. This gives the protein CASSIVQGSYNE. In full, the CDR3 reads CASSIVQGSYNEQFF.

Regarding this clone: The read ends 3 residues early relative to the CDR3; the germline J gene fills the gap. This chain links TRBV6-4 with TRBJ2-2; 12 bases match TRBD2. The V gene end was trimmed by 6 bases and the J gene end by 5 bases; junction bases not matched to a gene: 4. The CDR3 runs 15 residues. From germline, CDR1 is MRHNA and CDR2 SNTAGT. This chain's CDR3 is CASSLTSGRTGELFF. CDR3 DNA, as far as it was read: TGTGCCAGCAGCCTGACTAGCGGGAGAACCGGGGAG.

Of note for this clone: The observed sequence ends 3 residues before the CDR3 terminus, with the missing tail filled in from the germline J gene. The chain recombines TRBV5-1 with TRBJ1-4; a possible D gene is TRBD1 (5 bases). CDR3 length: 12 amino acids. Germline assignment: CDR1 SGHRS and CDR2 YFSETQ. V gave up 3 bases and J gave up 8 bases, with 8 bases separating them. The CDR3 is CASSSTGEKLFF. The covered CDR3 bases are TGCGCCAGCAGCTCCACAGGAGAAAAA.

As for this clone: The sequenced fragment ends 3 residues before the CDR3 boundary, so the rest is inferred from the germline J gene. V and J are TRBV11-3 and TRBJ2-1; possible D gene TRBD1, 5 bases. The germline CDR1 and CDR2 sequences are SGHNT and YENEEA. V was clipped by 3 bases and J by 4 bases, with 10 bases between them. The CDR3 length is 14 residues. Here the CDR3 reads CASSFQGLYNEQFF. The sequenced part of the CDR3 DNA is TGTGCCAGCAGCTTCCAGGGTCTTTACAATGAG.

A note on this clone: The missing CDR3 end, 3 residues past where the read stops, is filled in from the germline J gene. The genes are TRBV20-1 and TRBJ2-3, with TRBD1 identical over 9 bases. CDR3 size: 15 residues. Germline V gives CDR1 DFQATT, CDR2 SNEGSKA (reference sequence). Trimming removed 0 bases from V and 6 bases from J; junction bases left unmatched: 7. CDR3 region: CSARDPRDRADTQYF. CDR3 bases read: TGCAGTGCTAGAGACCCTCGGGACAGGGCTGATACG.